This TCR beta chain is drawn from a study of blood T cell repertoires in COVID-19. Background on the study: T cells, B-cell-depleted T cells, or PBMCs provided the cDNA or gDNA that served as material.

Trimming at V came to 4 bases and at J to 4 bases, leaving 7 bases not matched to a gene. This CDR3 is 14 amino acids long. Germline V gene data show CDR1 as SGHAT and CDR2 as FQDESV (reference sequence). As handled by the study authors: Estimates of nucleated cell counts were drawn from the amplification of reference gene primers. Assay: immunoSEQ multiplex PCR; the TCRdb copy retains only in-frame clones and omits some. V and J calls and clone size follow that table, whereas D and trimming were derived from the DNA. The sample records 250,000 to 350,000 clones, 75% to 90% being singletons. This clone occurred once.

The chain combines TRBV11-1 with TRBJ2-7; 7 bases are a match to TRBD1. The sequenced sample was peripheral blood. The receptor was isolated from a woman aged 55-69 years with acute or convalescent COVID-19. The CDR3 reads CASSYRDRTYEQYF. The CDR3 region has the DNA TGTGCCAGCAGCTACCGGGACAGAACTTACGAGCAGTACTTC. The whole variable domain, remainder taken from reference TRBV11-1 and TRBJ2-7, is EAEVAQSPRYKITEKSQAVAFWCDPISGHATLYWYRQILGQGPELLVQFQDESVVDDSQLPKDRFSAERLKGVDSTLKIQPAELGDSAMYLCASSYRDRTYEQYFGPGTRLTVT.